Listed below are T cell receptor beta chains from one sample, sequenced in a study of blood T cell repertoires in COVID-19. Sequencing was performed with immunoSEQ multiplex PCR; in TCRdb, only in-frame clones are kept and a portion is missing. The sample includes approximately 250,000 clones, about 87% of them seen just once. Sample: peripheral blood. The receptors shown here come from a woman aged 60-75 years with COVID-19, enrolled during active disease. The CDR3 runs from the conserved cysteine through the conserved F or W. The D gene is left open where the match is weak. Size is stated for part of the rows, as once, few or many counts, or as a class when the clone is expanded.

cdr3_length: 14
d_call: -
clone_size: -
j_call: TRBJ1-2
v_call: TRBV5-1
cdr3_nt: TGCGCCAGCAGCTTGGAGACAGGTCCCTATGGCTACACCTTC
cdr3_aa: CASSLETGPYGYTF

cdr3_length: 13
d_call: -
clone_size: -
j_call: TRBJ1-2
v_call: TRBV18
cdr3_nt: TGTGCCAGCTCATCTAACAGGAACTATGGCTACACCTTC
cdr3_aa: CASSSNRNYGYTF

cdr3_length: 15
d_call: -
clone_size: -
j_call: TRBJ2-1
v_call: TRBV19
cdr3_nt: TGTGCCAGTAGTTATTCGGGTGGGTTCGGGGGTGAGCAGTTCTTC
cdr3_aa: CASSYSGGFGGEQFF

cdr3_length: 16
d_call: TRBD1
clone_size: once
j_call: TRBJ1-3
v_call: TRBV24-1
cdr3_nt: TGTGCCACCAGTGATTCCAGGGGGTTGGCTGGAAACACCATATATTTT
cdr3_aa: CATSDSRGLAGNTIYF

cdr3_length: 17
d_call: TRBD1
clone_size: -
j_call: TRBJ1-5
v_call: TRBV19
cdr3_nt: TGTGCCAGTAGTACCCTAAGGACAGGGGGGGATCATCAGCCCCAGCATTTT
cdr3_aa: CASSTLRTGGDHQPQHF

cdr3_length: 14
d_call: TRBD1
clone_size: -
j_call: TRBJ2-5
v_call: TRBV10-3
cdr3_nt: TGTGCCATCAGCGATCCACAGGGGCGAGAGACCCAGTACTTC
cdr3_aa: CAISDPQGRETQYF

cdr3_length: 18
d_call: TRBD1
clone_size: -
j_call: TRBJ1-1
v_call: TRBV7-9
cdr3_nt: TGTGCCAGCAGCTTAGGCCGAGGACAGGGGGCGAAGAACACTGAAGCTTTCTTT
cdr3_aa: CASSLGRGQGAKNTEAFF

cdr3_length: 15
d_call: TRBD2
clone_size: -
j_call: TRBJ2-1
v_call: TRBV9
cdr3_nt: TGTGCCAGCAGCGTAGTGGGACTAGACTACAATGAGCAGTTCTTC
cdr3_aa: CASSVVGLDYNEQFF

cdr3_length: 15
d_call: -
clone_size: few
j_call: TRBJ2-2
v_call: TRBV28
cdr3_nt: TGTGCCAGCAGTTTAAGGGGTGATCTAACCGGGGAGCTGTTTTTT
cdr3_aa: CASSLRGDLTGELFF

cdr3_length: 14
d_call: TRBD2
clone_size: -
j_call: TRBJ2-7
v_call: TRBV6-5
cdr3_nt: TGTGCCAGCAGGCCGGGACTAGCGGTCTACGAGCAGTACTTC
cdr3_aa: CASRPGLAVYEQYF

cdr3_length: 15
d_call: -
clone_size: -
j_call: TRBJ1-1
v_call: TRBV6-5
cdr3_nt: TGTGCCAGCAGTTACAAAGGGGCGCGGAACACTGAAGCTTTCTTT
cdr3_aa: CASSYKGARNTEAFF

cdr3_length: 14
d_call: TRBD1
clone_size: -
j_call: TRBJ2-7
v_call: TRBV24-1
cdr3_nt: TGTGCCACCAGTGACCCGGGACAGGGGGACGAGCAGTACTTC
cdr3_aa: CATSDPGQGDEQYF

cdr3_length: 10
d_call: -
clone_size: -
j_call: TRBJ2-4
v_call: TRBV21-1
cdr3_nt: TGTGCCAGCAGAGAGAGCATTCAGTACTTC
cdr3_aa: CASRESIQYF

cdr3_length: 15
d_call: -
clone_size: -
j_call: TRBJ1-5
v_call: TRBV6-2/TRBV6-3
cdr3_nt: TGTGCCAGCAGTTATAGTGGGGCGAGCAATCAGCCCCAGCATTTT
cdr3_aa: CASSYSGASNQPQHF

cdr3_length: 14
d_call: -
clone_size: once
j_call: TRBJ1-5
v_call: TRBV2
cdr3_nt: TGTGCCAGCAGTGCGGACAGCAACAATCAGCCCCAGCATTTT
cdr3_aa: CASSADSNNQPQHF

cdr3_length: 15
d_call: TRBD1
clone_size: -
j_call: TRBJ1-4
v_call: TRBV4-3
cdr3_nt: TGCGCCAGCAGCCAAACGACAGGGGAGGGAGGAAAACTGTTTTTT
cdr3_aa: CASSQTTGEGGKLFF

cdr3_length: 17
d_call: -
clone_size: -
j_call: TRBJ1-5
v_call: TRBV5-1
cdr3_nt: TGCGCCAGCAGCTTGGGAGGAGGGGACCCCTACAATCAGCCCCAGCATTTT
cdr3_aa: CASSLGGGDPYNQPQHF

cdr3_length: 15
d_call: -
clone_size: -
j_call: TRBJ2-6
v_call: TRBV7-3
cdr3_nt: TGTGCCAGCAGCTTAGTGGCAACGGGGGCCAACGTCCTGACTTTC
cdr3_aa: CASSLVATGANVLTF

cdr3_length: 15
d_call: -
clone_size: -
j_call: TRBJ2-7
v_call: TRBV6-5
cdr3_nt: TGTGCCGTAAGTGGCCCATCGTCACGCTCCTACGAGCAGTACTTC
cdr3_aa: CAVSGPSSRSYEQYF

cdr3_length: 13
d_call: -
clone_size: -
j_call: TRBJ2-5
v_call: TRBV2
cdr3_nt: TGTGCCAGGAACCGACAGCAACAAGAGACCCAGTACTTC
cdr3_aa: CARNRQQQETQYF

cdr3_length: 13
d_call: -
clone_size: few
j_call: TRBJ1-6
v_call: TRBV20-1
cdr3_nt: TGCAGTGCTAGTCCCCCCGGGGATTCACCCCTCCACTTT
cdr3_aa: CSASPPGDSPLHF

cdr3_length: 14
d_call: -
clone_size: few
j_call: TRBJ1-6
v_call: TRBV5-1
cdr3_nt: TGCGCCAGCAGCTTGGCCGTTGAGCATTCACCCCTCCACTTT
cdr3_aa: CASSLAVEHSPLHF

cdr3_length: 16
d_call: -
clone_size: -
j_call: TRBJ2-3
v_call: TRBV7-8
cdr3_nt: TGTGCCAGCAGCTTAACCACAGGGCCGGCGTCAGATACGCAGTATTTT
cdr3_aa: CASSLTTGPASDTQYF

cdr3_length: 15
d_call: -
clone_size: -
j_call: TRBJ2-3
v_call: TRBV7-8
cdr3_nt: TGTGCCAGCAGCTTAGCCGGACCCGGGGCAGATACGCAGTATTTT
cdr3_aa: CASSLAGPGADTQYF

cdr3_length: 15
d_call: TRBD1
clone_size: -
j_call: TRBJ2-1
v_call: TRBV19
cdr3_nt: TGTGCCAGTAGTTCACAGGGGGGCGTCCTAAATGAGCAGTTCTTC
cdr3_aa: CASSSQGGVLNEQFF

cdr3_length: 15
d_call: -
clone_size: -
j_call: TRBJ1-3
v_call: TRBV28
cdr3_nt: TGTGCCAGCAGTTCCCAGGGGTACTCTGGAAACACCATATATTTT
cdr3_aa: CASSSQGYSGNTIYF

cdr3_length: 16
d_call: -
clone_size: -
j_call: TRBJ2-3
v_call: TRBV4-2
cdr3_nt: TGTGCCAGCAGCCAAGTCGGAACCTTAAAGGGGGATACGCAGTATTTT
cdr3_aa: CASSQVGTLKGDTQYF

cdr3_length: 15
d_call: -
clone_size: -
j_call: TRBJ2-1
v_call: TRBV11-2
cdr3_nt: TGTGCCAGCAGCCCCCCGGGGAGTGGTTACAATGAGCAGTTCTTC
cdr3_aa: CASSPPGSGYNEQFF

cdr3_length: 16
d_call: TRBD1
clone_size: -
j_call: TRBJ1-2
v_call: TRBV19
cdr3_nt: TGTGCCAGTAGTAGTTGGACAGGGACTCCTAACTATGGCTACACCTTC
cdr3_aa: CASSSWTGTPNYGYTF

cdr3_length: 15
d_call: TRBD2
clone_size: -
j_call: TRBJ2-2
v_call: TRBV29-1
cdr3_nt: TGCAGCGTTACCTTAAGCGGGAGGGCCCGCGGGGAGCTGTTTTTT
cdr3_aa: CSVTLSGRARGELFF

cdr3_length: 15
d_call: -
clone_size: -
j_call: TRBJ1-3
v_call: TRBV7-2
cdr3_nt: TGTGCCAGCAGCCTACGTCAACGCTCTGGAAACACCATATATTTT
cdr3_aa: CASSLRQRSGNTIYF

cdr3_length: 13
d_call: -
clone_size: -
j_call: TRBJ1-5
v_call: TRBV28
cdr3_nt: TGTGCCAGCACCCGCCAGGGGAATCAGCCCCAGCATTTT
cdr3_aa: CASTRQGNQPQHF

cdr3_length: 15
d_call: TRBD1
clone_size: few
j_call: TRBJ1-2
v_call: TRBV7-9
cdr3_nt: TGTGCCAGCAGCTTAACGGGACAGGGCGACTATGGCTACACCTTC
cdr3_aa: CASSLTGQGDYGYTF

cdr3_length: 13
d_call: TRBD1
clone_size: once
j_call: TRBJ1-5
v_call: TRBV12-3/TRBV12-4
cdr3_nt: TGTGCCAGCACCGGGACAGGCTATCAGCCCCAGCATTTT
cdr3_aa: CASTGTGYQPQHF

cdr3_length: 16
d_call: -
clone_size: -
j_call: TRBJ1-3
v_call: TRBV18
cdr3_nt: TGTGCCAGCTCACCGACTGCAGGGCGGGGTGGAAACACCATATATTTT
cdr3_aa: CASSPTAGRGGNTIYF

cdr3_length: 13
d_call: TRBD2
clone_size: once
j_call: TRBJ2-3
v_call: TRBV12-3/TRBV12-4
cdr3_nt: TGTGCCAGCAGCTCCGGGACTATAGATACGCAGTATTTT
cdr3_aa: CASSSGTIDTQYF

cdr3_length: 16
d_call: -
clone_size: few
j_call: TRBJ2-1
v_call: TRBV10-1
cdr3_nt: TGCGCCAGCAGTGAATTGAAGCGGGCCCACTACAATGAGCAGTTCTTC
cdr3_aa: CASSELKRAHYNEQFF

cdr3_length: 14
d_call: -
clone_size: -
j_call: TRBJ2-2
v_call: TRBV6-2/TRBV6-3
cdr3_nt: TGTGCCAGCAGTTCAAGAGGGGGCACCGGGGAGCTGTTTTTT
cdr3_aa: CASSSRGGTGELFF

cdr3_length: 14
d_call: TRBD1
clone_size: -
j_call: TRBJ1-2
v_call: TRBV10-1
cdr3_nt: TGCGCCAGCAGTGAGGAGGGGGCCATCTATGGCTACACCTTC
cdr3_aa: CASSEEGAIYGYTF

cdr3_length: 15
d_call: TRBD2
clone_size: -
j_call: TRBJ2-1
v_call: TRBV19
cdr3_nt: TGTGCCAGTAGGACTAGCGGGAGAATCTACAATGAGCAGTTCTTC
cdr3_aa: CASRTSGRIYNEQFF

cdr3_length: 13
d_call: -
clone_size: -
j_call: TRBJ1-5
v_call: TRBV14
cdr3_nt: TGTGCCAGCAGCCACCCCGGTCTGGAGCCCCAGCATTTT
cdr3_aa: CASSHPGLEPQHF

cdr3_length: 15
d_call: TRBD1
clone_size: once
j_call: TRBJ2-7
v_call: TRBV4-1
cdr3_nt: TGCGCCAGCAGCCAAGATCGACAGGGGTTCGCCGAGCAGTACTTC
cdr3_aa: CASSQDRQGFAEQYF

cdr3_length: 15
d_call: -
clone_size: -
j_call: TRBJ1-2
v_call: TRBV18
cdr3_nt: TGTGCCAGCTCAGCAGGGGACGGCACTAACTATGGCTACACCTTC
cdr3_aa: CASSAGDGTNYGYTF

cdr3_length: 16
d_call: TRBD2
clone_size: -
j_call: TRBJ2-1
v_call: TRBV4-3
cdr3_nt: TGCGCCAGCAGCCTCCAACGGACTAGCGGGAGCCGAAAGCAGTTCTTC
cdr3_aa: CASSLQRTSGSRKQFF

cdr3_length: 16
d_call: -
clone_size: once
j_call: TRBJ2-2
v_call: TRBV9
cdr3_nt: TGTGCCAGCAGCGCGATGGGGGGACGATACGCCGGGGAGCTGTTTTTT
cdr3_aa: CASSAMGGRYAGELFF

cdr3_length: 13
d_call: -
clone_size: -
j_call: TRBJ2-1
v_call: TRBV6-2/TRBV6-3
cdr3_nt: TGTGCCAGCAGTAAGCAGCGGTACAATGAGCAGTTCTTC
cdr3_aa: CASSKQRYNEQFF

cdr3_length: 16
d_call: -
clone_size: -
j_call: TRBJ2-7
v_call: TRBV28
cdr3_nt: TGTGCCAGCAGTCCCGCAACGGGGGGCCTCACCTACGAGCAGTACTTC
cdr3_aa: CASSPATGGLTYEQYF

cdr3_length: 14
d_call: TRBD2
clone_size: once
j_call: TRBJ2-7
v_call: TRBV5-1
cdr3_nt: TGCGCCAGCAGCTTGGGGACTAGCGCCGTCGAGCAGTACTTC
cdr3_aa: CASSLGTSAVEQYF

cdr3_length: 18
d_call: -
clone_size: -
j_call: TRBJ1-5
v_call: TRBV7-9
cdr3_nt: TGTGCCAGCAGCCAGATCCGCCAATCGGGGAGGGGAGATCAGCCCCAGCATTTT
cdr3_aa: CASSQIRQSGRGDQPQHF

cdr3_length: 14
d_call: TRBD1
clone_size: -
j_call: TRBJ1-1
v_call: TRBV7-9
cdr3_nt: TGTGCCAGCAGCGGGCGGACAGGTGGGGCTGAAGCTTTCTTT
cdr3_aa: CASSGRTGGAEAFF

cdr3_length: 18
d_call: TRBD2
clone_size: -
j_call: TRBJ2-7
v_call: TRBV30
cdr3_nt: TGTGCCTGGAGTGCCCTGGGCGTAAAGCGGGACCCTGTCTACGAGCAGTACTTC
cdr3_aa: CAWSALGVKRDPVYEQYF

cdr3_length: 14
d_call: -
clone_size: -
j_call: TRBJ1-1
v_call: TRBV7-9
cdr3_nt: TGTGCCAGCAGCTTCTTGGGCCGGAACACTGAAGCTTTCTTT
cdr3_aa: CASSFLGRNTEAFF

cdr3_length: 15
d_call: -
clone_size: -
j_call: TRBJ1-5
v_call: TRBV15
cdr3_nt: TGTGCCACCAGCAGAGGGGCAGGGAAGGGTCAGCCCCAGCATTTT
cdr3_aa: CATSRGAGKGQPQHF

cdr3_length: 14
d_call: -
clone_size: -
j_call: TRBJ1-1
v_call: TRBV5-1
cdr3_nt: TGCGCCAGCAGCCGACGGACAGTGAACACTGAAGCTTTCTTT
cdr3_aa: CASSRRTVNTEAFF

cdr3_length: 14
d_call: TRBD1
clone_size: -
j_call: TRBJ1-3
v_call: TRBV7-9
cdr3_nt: TGTGCCAGCAGCTTCGGGACAGCCGGAAACACCATATATTTT
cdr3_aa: CASSFGTAGNTIYF

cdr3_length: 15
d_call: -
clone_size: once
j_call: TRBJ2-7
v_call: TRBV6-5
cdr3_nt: TGTGCCAGCAGTTACTCGTTATCTGTACTTAACGAGCAGTACTTC
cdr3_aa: CASSYSLSVLNEQYF

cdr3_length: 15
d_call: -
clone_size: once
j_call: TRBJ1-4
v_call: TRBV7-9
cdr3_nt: TGTGCCAGCAGCTTAGACAGGGCCGTTGGCGAAAAACTGTTTTTT
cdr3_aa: CASSLDRAVGEKLFF

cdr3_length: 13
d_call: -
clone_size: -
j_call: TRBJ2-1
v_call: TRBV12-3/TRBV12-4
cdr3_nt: TGTGCCAGCAGTTTGTCGTCCTACAATGAGCAGTTCTTC
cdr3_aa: CASSLSSYNEQFF

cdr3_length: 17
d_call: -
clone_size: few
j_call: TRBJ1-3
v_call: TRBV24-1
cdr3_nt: TGTGCCACCAGTGACCTGCAGGGCAGTTACTCTGGAAACACCATATATTTT
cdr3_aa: CATSDLQGSYSGNTIYF

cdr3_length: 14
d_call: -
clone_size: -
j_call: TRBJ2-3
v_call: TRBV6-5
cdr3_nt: TGTGCCAGCAGTCTGAGCCTCGGAGCGGATACGCAGTATTTT
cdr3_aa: CASSLSLGADTQYF